This entry lists 14 T cell receptor beta chains sequenced from one sample in a study of CD8 T cells in ankylosing spondylitis. TCRdb used MiXCR to reprocess the 5' RACE reads, holding one entry per CDR3 protein. This table has approximately 130,000 distinct CDR3 sequences, approximately 9.7% appearing once. Sequenced input: blood, either unsorted or a sorted T cell fraction (not recorded which). The receptors stem from a male donor with ankylosing spondylitis or in good health (not recorded which).

This clonotype has at least ten counts. The rearrangement joins TRBV4-3 to TRBJ2-1; TRBD2 might be the D (6 bases). This CDR3 region has 16 residues. CDR1 is LGHNA and CDR2 is YSLEER in the germline V gene. The V end was cut by 1 base, the J end by 6 bases, with 16 bases between. CDR3 bases: TGCGCCAGCAGCCAAGTCAGGGCTAGCGCCTTCAATGAGCAGTTCTTC. Residues: CASSQVRASAFNEQFF.

Many counts were recorded for this clonotype. The chain recombines TRBV5-1 with TRBJ2-7; 10 positions match TRBD2. With 0 bases clipped from V and 2 bases from J, the junction kept 2 bases outside the gene matches. The CDR3 covers 15 residues. Germline V CDR1 and CDR2: SGHRS, YFSETQ. The CDR3 DNA sequence: TGCGCCAGCAGCTTGGATGGGACTAGCGCCTACGAGCAGTACTTC. Amino acids: CASSLDGTSAYEQYF.

This clonotype was observed at least ten times. The chain employs TRBV28 and TRBJ2-1; D is uncertain. V lost 6 bases and J lost 5, with 17 bases in between. In germline, CDR1 is MDHEN, CDR2 SYDVKM. The CDR3 extends over 15 amino acids. CDR3 DNA sequence: TGTGCCAGCAGAAAGGGTGGGGTTTTGAACAATGAGCAGTTCTTC. Its translation: CASRKGGVLNNEQFF.

At least ten counts were recorded for this clonotype. The chain couples TRBV12-3 or TRBV12-4 to TRBJ2-1; D gene ambiguous. Between the trimmed V and J ends, which lost 4 bases and 5 bases, there was a span of 15 bases. The CDR3 sequence is 15 residues long. The CDR3 DNA reads TGTGCCAGCAGTTCCAGAAATAGTGGGAACAATGAGCAGTTCTTC. Translated: CASSSRNSGNNEQFF.

This clonotype occurred many times. At one end the junction does not follow the germline gene, possibly because of a read error. The chain links TRBV12-3 or TRBV12-4 to TRBJ1-2; TRBD1 matches 7 bases. The CDR3 loop spans 17 amino acids. CDR3 loop: CASSETDRFPLLSVGYF. In nucleotides, the CDR3 is TGTGCCAGCAGTGAAACGGACAGGTTCCCACTTCTTTCTGTCGGTTACTTC.

The rearrangement joins TRBV7-2 to TRBJ2-5; the D is unclear. Per germline, CDR1 SGHTA and CDR2 FQGNSA. CDR3 length: 12 amino acids. Trimming removed 4 bases from V and 4 bases from J, with 7 bases in between. The CDR3 DNA is TGTGCCAGCAGCTGGGTTACAGAGACCCAGTACTTC. Translated, it gives CASSWVTETQYF.

The chain has TRBV25-1 and TRBJ2-5; 7 bases line up with TRBD2. This CDR3 spans 15 amino acids. With V trimmed by 3 bases and J by 2 bases, 6 bases remained unmatched. Germline V gene sequence: CDR1 MGHDK, CDR2 SYGVNS. The DNA of the CDR3 is TGTGCCAGCAGTGACACTAGCGTAATTCAAGAGACCCAGTACTTC. Amino acids: CASSDTSVIQETQYF.

This clonotype was seen ten or more times. V is TRBV28 and J is TRBJ2-5; the match to TRBD1 covers 9 bases. Germline V gene sequence: CDR1 MDHEN, CDR2 SYDVKM. There are 16 residues in the CDR3. V gave up 6 bases and J gave up 2 bases; unmatched junction bases: 10. The CDR3 reads CASSPGQGKRQETQYF. CDR3 in DNA: TGTGCCAGCAGCCCCGGACAGGGGAAGCGGCAAGAGACCCAGTACTTC.

This clonotype was seen at least ten times. This chain connects TRBV11-2 to TRBJ2-7, with D possibly TRBD2 on 6 matching bases. The CDR3 contains 14 residues. V lost 5 bases, J lost 0 bases, and 11 bases lay in between. Germline V CDR1 and CDR2: SGHAT, FQNNGV. CDR3 nucleotide sequence: TGTGCCAGCAGCCGGACTACCACCTCCTACGAGCAGTACTTC. This translates into CASSRTTTSYEQYF.

In its sample, this clonotype was seen many times. This chain connects TRBV6-5 to TRBJ1-1, with 7 bases identical to TRBD1. CDR1 MNHEY and CDR2 SVGAGI come from the germline V gene. V was pared by 0 bases and J by 5 bases, with 6 bases of the junction left unmatched. CDR3 length: 15 amino acids. This chain's CDR3 is CASSYSGRGRTEAFF. CDR3 in DNA: TGTGCCAGCAGTTACTCGGGCAGGGGGAGGACTGAAGCTTTCTTT.

This clonotype came up many times. This sequence joins TRBV7-2 and TRBJ2-3, with D possibly TRBD2 on 5 matching bases. CDR1 is SGHTA and CDR2 is FQGNSA in the germline V gene. The CDR3 totals 15 residues. Trimming removed 4 bases from V and 6 bases from J, with 17 bases in between. The chain's CDR3 is CASSSLGLLGDTQYF. Written as DNA, the CDR3 is TGTGCCAGCAGCTCTCTAGGACTTCTTGGCGATACGCAGTATTTT.

V is TRBV29-1 and J is TRBJ2-3, with no clear D. The CDR3 length is 14 residues. The germline CDR1 and CDR2 sequences are SQVTM and ANQGSEA. Trimming shortened V by 1 base and J by 0 bases, and 8 bases separated the two germline ends. CDR3 nucleotides: TGCAGCGTTGAAGGTTGGAGTAGCACAGATACGCAGTATTTT. This gives the protein CSVEGWSSTDTQYF.

This clonotype occurred many times. This rearrangement joins TRBV5-1 to TRBJ1-1; 8 bases agree with TRBD1. Germline CDR1 reads SGHRS; CDR2 reads YFSETQ. J was trimmed by 4 bases and V by 4 bases; bases with no gene match: 9. The CDR3 runs 15 residues. This CDR3 is CASSNSGTGATEAFF. The CDR3 nucleotides read TGCGCCAGCAGCAACTCCGGGACAGGAGCCACTGAAGCTTTCTTT.

There are many counts of this clonotype. The J gene is TRBJ2-7, the V gene TRBV29-1, with 14 bases aligning to TRBD2. The CDR3 spans 15 residues. V gave up 6 bases and J gave up 5 bases; unmatched junction bases: 9. Per germline, CDR1 SQVTM and CDR2 ANQGSEA. The CDR3 nucleotides read TGCAGCGTCGGCAGGGGACTAGCGGGAGACCACGAGCAGTACTTC. This encodes CSVGRGLAGDHEQYF.